This T cell receptor (beta chain) was profiled in a study of blood T cells in healthy people across ages. As for this clonotype: No antigen is known for it.

A second PCR of 7 to 11 cycles used a sample-barcoded 5' primer and a J-beta primer mix. Every cDNA was tagged by a template-switch adaptor with 12 random nucleotides. TCRdb reprocessed the 5' RACE reads via MiXCR and lists one record per CDR3 protein. The table records approximately 800,000 distinct CDR3 sequences, under 30% of them present only once. Study-wide results and limits: As naive T cell percentage varied, TCR beta diversity correlated strongly with it.

The individuals who served as donors were healthy Caucasians living in Russia, aged about 6 to 100. The same data also contributed to another study, on T cells of mothers and their children.

This sequence was found in a boy aged 5-17 years in good health. The sequenced sample consisted of blood.

The CDR3 DNA is TGTGCCAGCAGCCAAAACCACGAGCAGTACTTC. Its translation is CASSQNHEQYF. This sequence joins TRBV3-1 and TRBJ2-5; no clear D gene. The J call could be wrong; TRBJ2-7 is a better fit for the DNA end. Germline V lookup: CDR1 LGHDT, CDR2 YNNKEL (reference sequence). The CDR3 spans 11 residues.